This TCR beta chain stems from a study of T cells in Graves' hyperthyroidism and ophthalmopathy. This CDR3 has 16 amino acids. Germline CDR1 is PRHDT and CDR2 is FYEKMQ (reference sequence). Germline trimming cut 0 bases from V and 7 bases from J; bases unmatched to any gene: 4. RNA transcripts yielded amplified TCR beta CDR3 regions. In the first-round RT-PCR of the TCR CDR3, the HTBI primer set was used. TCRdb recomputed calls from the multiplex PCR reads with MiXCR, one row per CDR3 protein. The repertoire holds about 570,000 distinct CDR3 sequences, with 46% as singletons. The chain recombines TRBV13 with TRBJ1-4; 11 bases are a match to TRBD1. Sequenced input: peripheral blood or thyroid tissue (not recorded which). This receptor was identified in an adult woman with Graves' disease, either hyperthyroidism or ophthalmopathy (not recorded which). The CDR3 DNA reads TGTGCCAGCAGCTTAGGTGGGACAGGGGGAACTGAAAAACTGTTTTTT. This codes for CASSLGGTGGTEKLFF.